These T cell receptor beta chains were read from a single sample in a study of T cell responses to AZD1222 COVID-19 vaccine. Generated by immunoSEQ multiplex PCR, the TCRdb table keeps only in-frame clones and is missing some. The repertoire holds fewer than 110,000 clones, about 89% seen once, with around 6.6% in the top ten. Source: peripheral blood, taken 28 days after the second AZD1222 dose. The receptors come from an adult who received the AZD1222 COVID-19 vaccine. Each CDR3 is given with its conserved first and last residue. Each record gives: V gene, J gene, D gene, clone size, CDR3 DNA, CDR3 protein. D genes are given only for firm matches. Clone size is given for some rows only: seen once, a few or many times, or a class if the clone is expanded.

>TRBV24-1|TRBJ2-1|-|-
TGTGCCACCAGTGATTTCCGGGTTAACAATGAGCAGTTCTTC
CATSDFRVNNEQFF
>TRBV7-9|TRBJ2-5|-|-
TGTGCCAGCAGCTTGCAGGGTCCGGCTGGGGAGACCCAGTACTTC
CASSLQGPAGETQYF
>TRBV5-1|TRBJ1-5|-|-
TGCGCCAGCAGCTTGTGGGGAAATAGCAATCAGCCCCAGCATTTT
CASSLWGNSNQPQHF
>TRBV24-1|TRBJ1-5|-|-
TGTGCCACCAGTGATCCTTCGGGGGGCCATCAGCCCCAGCATTTT
CATSDPSGGHQPQHF
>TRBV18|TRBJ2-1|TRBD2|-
TGTGCCAGCTCACCCCGAGGAGCGGGAGGCGGTAATGAGCAGTTCTTC
CASSPRGAGGGNEQFF
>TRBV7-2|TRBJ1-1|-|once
TGTGCCAGCAGCAGTGGACAGCGGGCTGAAGCTTTCTTT
CASSSGQRAEAFF
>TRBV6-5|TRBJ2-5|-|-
TGTGCCAGCAGCCCCGGAGGGTTGGAGACCCAGTACTTC
CASSPGGLETQYF
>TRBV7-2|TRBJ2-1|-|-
TGTGCCAGCAGCTTATTAGCCGGACTACATGAGCAGTTCTTC
CASSLLAGLHEQFF
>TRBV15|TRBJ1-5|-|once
TGTGCCACCAGCAGAGTTAAGGGGGGGCCAGACCCCCAGCATTTT
CATSRVKGGPDPQHF
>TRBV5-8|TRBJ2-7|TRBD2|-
TGTGCCAGCGTGGGGGGGGTTGCCTACGAGCAGTACTTC
CASVGGVAYEQYF
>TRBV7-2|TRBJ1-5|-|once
TGTGCCAGCAGCTCCCTAGGACAGCCCCAGCATTTT
CASSSLGQPQHF
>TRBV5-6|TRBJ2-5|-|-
TGTGCCAGCAGCAAAAGGAATTGGTACCAAGAGACCCAGTACTTC
CASSKRNWYQETQYF
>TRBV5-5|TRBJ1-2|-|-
TGTGCCAGCAGCTTGGACTCGAAACACTATGGCTACACCTTC
CASSLDSKHYGYTF
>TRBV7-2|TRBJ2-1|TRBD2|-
TGTGCCAGCAGTCATCTCCCCGGGACTAACAATGAGCAGTTCTTC
CASSHLPGTNNEQFF